The clone carrying this TCR beta chain was seen more than once but under ten times. Its antigen remains unidentified. The PCR contained 60 Vbeta and 13 Jbeta primers. TCRdb keeps only in-frame clones here, not all; method: immunoSEQ multiplex PCR. Of 150,000 to 200,000 clones in the sample, 84% were seen once. The sample is drawn from a study of cytomegalovirus exposure and HLA in healthy donors. The study's findings and limits: Usually a TCR sequence was rare, but some public TCRs were found in many donors. An Asian-associated ancestry cluster reportedly showed fewer N-insertions than the roughly 700-donor mean in a later analysis. The HLA-A and HLA-B alleles of most subjects were reportedly predicted accurately from TCR beta sequences.

Trimming at V came to 5 bases and at J to 10 bases, leaving 13 bases not matched to a gene. The CDR3 totals 15 residues. Germline V gene sequence: CDR1 SGHVS, CDR2 FQNEAQ. This sequence was found in a boy aged 5-17 years in good health and CMV-seronegative. V is TRBV7-8 and J is TRBJ2-1; 8 nucleotides agree with TRBD2. The sample comprised PBMCs. Here the CDR3 DNA reads TGTGCCAGCAGCCTATACTGGCGGGAGGCCCAAGAGCAGTTCTTC. Protein sequence: CASSLYWREAQEQFF.